These T cell receptor beta chains were read from a single sample in a study of OX40 agonist ivuxolimab in advanced cancers. Only in-frame clones appear in the TCRdb table, and some are missing; sequencing was by immunoSEQ multiplex PCR. Of 72,000 or so clones in the sample, 89% are singletons; the top ten hold over 9.5%. This specimen consisted of CD4+ or CD8+ T cells sorted from blood, obtained in a trial of the OX40 agonist ivuxolimab. These receptors were collected from an adult with an advanced solid tumor such as melanoma, head and neck, liver or kidney cancer. The CDR3 runs from the conserved cysteine through the conserved F or W. The D gene is left open where the match is weak. Size tells how often a clone was seen (once, few, many) or the class of an expanded clone, and some rows leave it out.

v_call: TRBV29-1; j_call: TRBJ2-2; d_call: TRBD1; clone_size: NA; cdr3_length: 14; cdr3_nt: TGCAGCGTCAACAGGGGGCTGAACACCGGGGAGCTGTTTTTT; cdr3_aa: CSVNRGLNTGELFF
v_call: TRBV10-1; j_call: TRBJ2-2; d_call: NA; clone_size: NA; cdr3_length: 15; cdr3_nt: TGCGCCAGCAGTGAGTTGGGGGACAACACCGGGGAGCTGTTTTTT; cdr3_aa: CASSELGDNTGELFF
v_call: TRBV6-1; j_call: TRBJ1-1; d_call: NA; clone_size: NA; cdr3_length: 15; cdr3_nt: TGTGCCAGCAGTGCACTTGCCGGGAGGAACACTGAAGCTTTCTTT; cdr3_aa: CASSALAGRNTEAFF
v_call: TRBV5-5; j_call: TRBJ2-5; d_call: TRBD1; clone_size: NA; cdr3_length: 15; cdr3_nt: TGTGCCAGCAGCTTGTTGGGACAGAGTCAAGAGACCCAGTACTTC; cdr3_aa: CASSLLGQSQETQYF
v_call: TRBV6-1; j_call: TRBJ1-2; d_call: NA; clone_size: NA; cdr3_length: 13; cdr3_nt: TGTGCCAGCAGTACAGACACAACCTATGGCTACACCTTC; cdr3_aa: CASSTDTTYGYTF
v_call: TRBV11-2; j_call: TRBJ2-7; d_call: NA; clone_size: few; cdr3_length: 13; cdr3_nt: TGTGCCAGCAGCTCCGCTGGGAACTACGAGCAGTACTTC; cdr3_aa: CASSSAGNYEQYF
v_call: TRBV9; j_call: TRBJ2-5; d_call: TRBD1; clone_size: NA; cdr3_length: 16; cdr3_nt: TGTGCCAGCAGCCCGAGGCAAGGGGGCTTGTTAGAGACCCAGTACTTC; cdr3_aa: CASSPRQGGLLETQYF
v_call: TRBV7-5; j_call: TRBJ1-5; d_call: NA; clone_size: NA; cdr3_length: 15; cdr3_nt: TGTGTCAGAAGCTTGTACCTAGACCGGGTTCAGCCCCAGCATTTT; cdr3_aa: CVRSLYLDRVQPQHF
v_call: TRBV7-8; j_call: TRBJ2-1; d_call: NA; clone_size: NA; cdr3_length: 17; cdr3_nt: TGTGCCAGCAGCCCAAGACAAAATGGGCTCTCCTACAATGAGCAGTTCTTC; cdr3_aa: CASSPRQNGLSYNEQFF
v_call: TRBV10-3; j_call: TRBJ2-7; d_call: TRBD2; clone_size: few; cdr3_length: 16; cdr3_nt: TGTGCCATCAGGAGGACTAGCGGGGGCTCGGGTTACGAGCAGTACTTC; cdr3_aa: CAIRRTSGGSGYEQYF
v_call: TRBV27; j_call: TRBJ2-7; d_call: NA; clone_size: NA; cdr3_length: 13; cdr3_nt: TGTGCCAGCAGTTTCGGGCACAGCTACGAGCAGTACTTC; cdr3_aa: CASSFGHSYEQYF
v_call: TRBV9; j_call: TRBJ2-7; d_call: TRBD1; clone_size: NA; cdr3_length: 14; cdr3_nt: TGTGCCAGCACCGAAGGGACAGGGTTTGGCGAGCAGTACTTC; cdr3_aa: CASTEGTGFGEQYF
v_call: TRBV11-1; j_call: TRBJ2-5; d_call: TRBD2; clone_size: NA; cdr3_length: 17; cdr3_nt: TGTGCCAGCAGCCCCCGCCGGGGGGGGAGTGTGAGGGAGGCCCAGTACTTC; cdr3_aa: CASSPRRGGSVREAQYF
v_call: TRBV6-4; j_call: TRBJ2-2; d_call: NA; clone_size: NA; cdr3_length: 13; cdr3_nt: TGTGCCAGCAGTATGAACAGGGCCGGGGAGCTGTTTTTT; cdr3_aa: CASSMNRAGELFF
v_call: TRBV2; j_call: TRBJ2-5; d_call: NA; clone_size: NA; cdr3_length: 10; cdr3_nt: TGTGCCAGCAGTTTCGGGACCCAGTACTTC; cdr3_aa: CASSFGTQYF
v_call: TRBV29-1; j_call: TRBJ2-7; d_call: NA; clone_size: once; cdr3_length: 12; cdr3_nt: TGCAGCGTTGACGGGGGTTCCTACGAGCAGTACTTC; cdr3_aa: CSVDGGSYEQYF
v_call: TRBV6-5; j_call: TRBJ2-1; d_call: TRBD2; clone_size: NA; cdr3_length: 15; cdr3_nt: TGTGCCAGCAGTATCCTAGCGGGAGCTGGGAATGAGCAGTTCTTC; cdr3_aa: CASSILAGAGNEQFF
v_call: TRBV29-1; j_call: TRBJ1-1; d_call: NA; clone_size: NA; cdr3_length: 10; cdr3_nt: TGCAGCGTTTCGAACACTGAAGCTTTCTTT; cdr3_aa: CSVSNTEAFF
v_call: TRBV28; j_call: TRBJ1-2; d_call: TRBD1; clone_size: NA; cdr3_length: 15; cdr3_nt: TGTGCCAGCAGTCTCACAGGGGTGGGCAACTATGGCTACACCTTC; cdr3_aa: CASSLTGVGNYGYTF
v_call: TRBV5-1; j_call: TRBJ2-7; d_call: TRBD2; clone_size: NA; cdr3_length: 14; cdr3_nt: TGCGCCAGCAGCTCCTTGACTAGCGCCTACGAGCAGTACTTC; cdr3_aa: CASSSLTSAYEQYF
v_call: TRBV18; j_call: TRBJ2-1; d_call: TRBD1; clone_size: once; cdr3_length: 14; cdr3_nt: TGTGCCAGCTCACCAGTCCGACAGGGCGGCGAGCAGTTCTTC; cdr3_aa: CASSPVRQGGEQFF
v_call: TRBV12-5; j_call: TRBJ2-7; d_call: NA; clone_size: NA; cdr3_length: 13; cdr3_nt: TGTGCTAGTGGTCCGGGACATATCTACGAGCAGTACTTC; cdr3_aa: CASGPGHIYEQYF
v_call: TRBV7-9; j_call: TRBJ2-7; d_call: NA; clone_size: NA; cdr3_length: 14; cdr3_nt: TGTGCCAGCAGCTTCCGGGACCGTCCCTACGAGCAGTACTTC; cdr3_aa: CASSFRDRPYEQYF